This entry lists 10 T cell receptor beta chains sequenced from one sample in a study of control samples from healthy donors and cancer patients. Sequenced by immunoSEQ multiplex PCR; TCRdb stores in-frame clones only, minus some. The sample carries about 180,000 clones, around nine tenths recorded once. Sequencing used blood. All receptors derive from a man aged 25-40 years in good health.

The chain couples TRBV28 to TRBJ1-2; unclear D gene. The CDR3 is 13 residues long. V was pared by 2 bases and J by 7 bases, with 11 bases between. Per germline, CDR1 MDHEN and CDR2 SYDVKM. In DNA, the CDR3 is TGTGCCAGCAGTTTAAACCCGGGCCCTGGCTACACCTTC. Its translation: CASSLNPGPGYTF.

The chain has TRBV4-3 and TRBJ2-3, with 8 bases aligning to TRBD2. CDR1 and CDR2 (germline): LGHNA, YSLEER. The CDR3 has 17 residues. The trim removed 0 bases at V and 3 bases at J, leaving 8 bases unmatched. The CDR3 loop is CASSQDPLAGLTDTQYF. The CDR3 coding sequence is TGCGCCAGCAGCCAAGATCCCCTAGCGGGCCTAACAGATACGCAGTATTTT.

This sequence joins TRBV2 and TRBJ2-1; D remains ambiguous. The CDR3 extends over 13 amino acids. With 10 bases removed from V and 5 bases from J, the gap between germline ends came to 15 bases. The germline V gene encodes CDR1 SNHLY and CDR2 FYNNEI. CDR3 in amino acids: CATSWAFDNEQFF. As DNA, the CDR3 is TGTGCCACCTCTTGGGCATTTGACAATGAGCAGTTCTTC.

This clone was counted once. This rearrangement joins TRBV5-4 to TRBJ2-1, with a weak D call TRBD2 (5 bases). The CDR3 sequence is 13 residues long. CDR1 is SGHNT and CDR2 is YYREEE in the germline V gene (reference sequence). The germline V and J ends were trimmed by 4 bases and 4 bases, with 9 bases remaining between them. The CDR3 sequence is CASSRGNYNEQFF. The CDR3 region has the DNA TGTGCCAGCAGCCGAGGGAATTACAATGAGCAGTTCTTC. The full variable domain, completed using reference TRBV5-4 and TRBJ2-1, is ETGVTQSPTHLIKTRGQQVTLRCSSQSGHNTVSWYQQALGQGPQFIFQYYREEENGRGNFPPRFSGLQFPNYSSELNVNALELDDSALYLCASSRGNYNEQFFGPGTRLTVL.

This clone has a handful of counts. This sample includes further DNA sequences coding for the same CDR3. V is TRBV15 and J is TRBJ1-1; D gene ambiguous. V lost 0 bases and J 0 bases, leaving 8 bases between the germline ends. Germline V lookup: CDR1 LNHNV, CDR2 YYDKDF (reference sequence). CDR3 length equals 15 residues. The CDR3 spells CATSREKGLNTEAFF. CDR3 bases: TGTGCCACCAGCAGAGAAAAGGGCTTGAACACTGAAGCTTTCTTT.

This chain joins TRBV27 and TRBJ2-5; D call uncertain. V was shortened by 5 bases and J by 5 bases, with 0 bases between the two germline ends. The CDR3 covers 9 residues. Germline values: CDR1 MNHEY, CDR2 SMNVEV (reference sequence). In nucleotides, the CDR3 is TGTGCCAGCAGTGAGACCCAGTACTTC. Its translation: CASSETQYF.

The chain employs TRBV27 and TRBJ2-5, with D hard to call. Between the trimmed V and J ends, which lost 2 bases and 5 bases, there was a span of 12 bases. This CDR3 is built from 14 residues. Germline CDR1 and CDR2: MNHEY and SMNVEV (reference sequence). The CDR3, as DNA: TGTGCCAGCAGTTTACGGTCCCGCCGGGAGACCCAGTACTTC. Protein: CASSLRSRRETQYF.

V usage is TRBV11-2 and J usage is TRBJ1-2, with D maybe TRBD1 (5 bases). The CDR3 totals 15 residues. V was trimmed by 7 bases and J by 2 bases, leaving 17 bases between them. Germline CDR1 is SGHAT and CDR2 is FQNNGV. The CDR3: CASTPWGGVNYGYTF. The CDR3 bases are TGTGCCAGCACCCCGTGGGGGGGGGTAAACTATGGCTACACCTTC.

The chain has TRBV18 and TRBJ2-3; D may be TRBD1 (5 bases). The CDR3 is 15 residues long. The V end was cut by 3 bases, the J end by 2 bases, with 12 bases between. Germline V gene data show CDR1 as KGHSH and CDR2 as LQKENI. In nucleotides, the CDR3 is TGTGCCAGCTCACCGGCGTCAGGGCTCACAGATACGCAGTATTTT. Its protein product is CASSPASGLTDTQYF.

This chain connects TRBV2 to TRBJ1-3; D gene uncertain. Trimming took 5 bases from V and 0 from J, leaving 11 bases between them. The germline V gene encodes CDR1 SNHLY and CDR2 FYNNEI. The CDR3 sequence is 15 residues long. For the CDR3, the DNA is TGTGCCAGCAGTCTCACGACAACCTCTGGAAACACCATATATTTT. Translating it yields CASSLTTTSGNTIYF.